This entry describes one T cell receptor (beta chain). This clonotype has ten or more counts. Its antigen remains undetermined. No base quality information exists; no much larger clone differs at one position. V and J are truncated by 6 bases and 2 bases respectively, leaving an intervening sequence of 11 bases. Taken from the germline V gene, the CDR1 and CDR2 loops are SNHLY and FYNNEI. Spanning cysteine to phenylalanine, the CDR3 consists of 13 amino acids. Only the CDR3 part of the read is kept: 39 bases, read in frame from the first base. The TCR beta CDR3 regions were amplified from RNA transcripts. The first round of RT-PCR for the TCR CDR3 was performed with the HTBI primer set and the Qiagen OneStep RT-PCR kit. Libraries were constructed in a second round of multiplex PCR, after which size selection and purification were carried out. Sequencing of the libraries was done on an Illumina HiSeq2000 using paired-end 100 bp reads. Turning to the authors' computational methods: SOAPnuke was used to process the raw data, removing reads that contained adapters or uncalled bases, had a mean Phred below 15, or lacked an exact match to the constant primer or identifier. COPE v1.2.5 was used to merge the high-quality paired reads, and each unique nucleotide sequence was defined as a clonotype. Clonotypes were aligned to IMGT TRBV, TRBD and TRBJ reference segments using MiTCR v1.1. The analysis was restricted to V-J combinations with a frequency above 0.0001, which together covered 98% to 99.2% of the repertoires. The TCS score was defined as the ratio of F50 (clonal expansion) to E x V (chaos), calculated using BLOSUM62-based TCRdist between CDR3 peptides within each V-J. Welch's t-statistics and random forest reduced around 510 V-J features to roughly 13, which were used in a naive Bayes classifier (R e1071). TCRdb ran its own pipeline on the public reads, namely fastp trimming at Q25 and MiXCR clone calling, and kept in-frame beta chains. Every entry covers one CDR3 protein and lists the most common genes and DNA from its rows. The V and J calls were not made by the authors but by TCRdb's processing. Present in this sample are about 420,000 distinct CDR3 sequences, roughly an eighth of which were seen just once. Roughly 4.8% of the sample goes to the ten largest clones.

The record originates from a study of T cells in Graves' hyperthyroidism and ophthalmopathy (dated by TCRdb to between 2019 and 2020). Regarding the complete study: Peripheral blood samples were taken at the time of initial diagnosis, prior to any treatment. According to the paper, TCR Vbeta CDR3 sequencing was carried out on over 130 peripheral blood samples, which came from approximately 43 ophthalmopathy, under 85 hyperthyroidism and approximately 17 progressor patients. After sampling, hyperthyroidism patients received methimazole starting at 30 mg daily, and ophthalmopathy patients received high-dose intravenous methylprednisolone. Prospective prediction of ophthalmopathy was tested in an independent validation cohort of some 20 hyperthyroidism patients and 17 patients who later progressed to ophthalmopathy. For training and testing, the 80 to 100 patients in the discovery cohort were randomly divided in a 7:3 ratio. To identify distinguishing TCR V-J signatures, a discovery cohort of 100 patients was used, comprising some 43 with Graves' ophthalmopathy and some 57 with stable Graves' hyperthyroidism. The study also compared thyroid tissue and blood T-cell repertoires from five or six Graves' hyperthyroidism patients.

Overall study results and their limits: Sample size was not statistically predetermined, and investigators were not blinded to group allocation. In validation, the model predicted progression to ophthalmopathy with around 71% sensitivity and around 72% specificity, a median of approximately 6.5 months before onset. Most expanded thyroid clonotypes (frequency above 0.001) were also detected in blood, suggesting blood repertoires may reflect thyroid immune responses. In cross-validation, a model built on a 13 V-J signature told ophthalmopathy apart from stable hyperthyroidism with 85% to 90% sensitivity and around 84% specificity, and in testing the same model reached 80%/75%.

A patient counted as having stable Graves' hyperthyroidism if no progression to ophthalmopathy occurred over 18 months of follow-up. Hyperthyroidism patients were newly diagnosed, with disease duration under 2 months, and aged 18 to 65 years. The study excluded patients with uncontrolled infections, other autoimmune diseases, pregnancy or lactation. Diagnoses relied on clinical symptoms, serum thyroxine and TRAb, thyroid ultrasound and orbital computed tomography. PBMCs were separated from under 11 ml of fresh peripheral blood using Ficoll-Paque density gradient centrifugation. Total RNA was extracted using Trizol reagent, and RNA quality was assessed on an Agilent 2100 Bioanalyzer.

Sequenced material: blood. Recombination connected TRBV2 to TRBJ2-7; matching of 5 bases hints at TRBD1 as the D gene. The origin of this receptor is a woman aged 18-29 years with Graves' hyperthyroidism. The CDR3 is CASRDDSTYEQYF. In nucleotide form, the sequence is TGTGCCAGCAGGGACGACAGCACCTACGAGCAGTACTTC.